The clone carrying this T cell receptor beta chain has more than one count but fewer than ten. As yet, its antigen is unknown. This sample was taken from a study of metastatic and nonmetastatic thyroid tumors. Study as a whole: Comparison of repertoires was carried out across blood and tumor or nodule tissue from malignant and benign thyroid patients.

Overall study findings and caveats: Significantly higher TCR beta diversity was reportedly seen in malignant thyroid tumors than benign nodules, in blood and tumor.

TCRdb re-called clones from the PCR reads using MiXCR. The data hold approximately 50,000 clones, with about 4.2% observed a single time. The entire patient cohort was treatment-naive prior to thyroid surgery. Germline values: CDR1 MNHEY, CDR2 SMNVEV (reference sequence). Trimming left V 3 bases short and J 4 bases short, with 9 bases between. The CDR3 runs to 13 residues. Specimen: blood. V is TRBV27 and J is TRBJ1-1; D gene uncertain. This TCR derives from a female donor with papillary thyroid cancer or a benign thyroid nodule (not recorded which). Some clones in this sample may be carry-over from other donors' samples. CDR3 bases: TGTGCCAGCAGTTTCAGGCAGTCCACTGAAGCTTTCTTT. Amino acid sequence: CASSFRQSTEAFF.